A selection of T cell receptor beta chains follows, all from one sample in a study of CD8+ T cells in alopecia areata. Method: immunoSEQ multiplex PCR; TCRdb's copy keeps in-frame clones and lacks some. The sample consists of some 30,000 clones, around 62% of them appearing once. The source material was NKG2D-high CD8+ T cells sorted from blood. All receptors derive from a human donor with alopecia areata. The CDR3 runs from the conserved cysteine through the conserved F or W. A D gene is named only where the DNA matches it firmly. The listing skips clone size in some rows; elsewhere it reads once, few, many or a size class.

d_call,v_call,j_call,clone_size,cdr3_nt,cdr3_aa
NA,TRBV5-1,TRBJ2-3,NA,TGCGCCAGCAGTTTAGTGATAGGGGAAACAGATACGCAGTATTTT,CASSLVIGETDTQYF
NA,TRBV28,TRBJ2-7,NA,TGTGCCAGCACCCAAGCGTTGACCTACGAGCAGTACTTC,CASTQALTYEQYF
NA,TRBV28,TRBJ2-7,NA,TGTGCCAGCAGTTTCGTCCAGGCTTCCTACGAGCAGTACTTC,CASSFVQASYEQYF
NA,TRBV4-1,TRBJ2-7,NA,TGCGCCAGCAGTGCGGGTCAGGGGATAAATGAGCAGTACTTC,CASSAGQGINEQYF
NA,TRBV5-1,TRBJ2-1,NA,TGCGCCAGCAGCGATGGACTTTACAATGAGCAGTTCTTC,CASSDGLYNEQFF
NA,TRBV5-1,TRBJ2-3,few,TGCGCCAGCAGCCCTACCGGGCTATCCCCTGAGGATACGCAGTATTTT,CASSPTGLSPEDTQYF
NA,TRBV7-2,TRBJ2-3,NA,TGTGCCAGCAGCTCAGTGCCAGATACGCAGTATTTT,CASSSVPDTQYF
NA,TRBV5-1,TRBJ1-1,NA,TGCGCCAGCAGCTTGGATATACACAGGGAGGGGATCACTGAAGCTTTCTTT,CASSLDIHREGITEAFF
NA,TRBV5-5,TRBJ2-5,NA,TGTGCCAGCAGCTTGGCAAATCAGGAGACCCAGTACTTC,CASSLANQETQYF
NA,TRBV4-1,TRBJ2-1,NA,TGCGCCAGCAGCCAAGAACTAGGCTACAATGAGCAGTTCTTC,CASSQELGYNEQFF
NA,TRBV15,TRBJ2-7,NA,TGTGCCACCAGCTACACTGACAGTACCAACGAGCAGTACTTC,CATSYTDSTNEQYF
NA,TRBV29-1,TRBJ2-5,few,TGCAGCGTTGAAGATTTCCGTGCGGGGGCGCAAACGTCGGAGACCCAGTACTTC,CSVEDFRAGAQTSETQYF
NA,TRBV5-6,TRBJ1-2,NA,TGTGCCAGCAGCTTGTATACCGGTGGCTACACCTTC,CASSLYTGGYTF
NA,TRBV7-9,TRBJ2-7,few,TGTGCCAGCAGCCACATAGAGGGCGAGCAGTACTTC,CASSHIEGEQYF
NA,TRBV2,TRBJ2-5,NA,TGTGCCAGCAGTGAATGGTTAGCGCAAGAGACCCAGTACTTC,CASSEWLAQETQYF
NA,TRBV7-9,TRBJ2-3,NA,TGTGCCAGCAGGGAACAGGTGCGGGATACGCAGTATTTT,CASREQVRDTQYF